These 32 T cell receptor beta chains were all obtained from the same sample, sequenced in a study of blood T cells in healthy people across ages. The authors ran a second PCR of about 6 to 11 cycles using a sample-barcoded 5' primer and a J-beta primer mix. TCRdb recomputed calls from the 5' RACE reads with MiXCR, one row per CDR3 protein. Of approximately 1,000,000 distinct CDR3 sequences in the sample, under 55% were seen once. The sequenced sample was blood. These TCRs come from a woman in her sixties in good health.

Here the CDR3 DNA reads TGTGCCAGCAGTTACGCCCCCCCGGGCAGCGGTCGCGGAAAACTGTTTTTT. It specifies CASSYAPPGSGRGKLFF. This chain uses TRBV6-5 with TRBJ1-4; D is ambiguous. Trimming took off 2 bases at V and 10 bases at J, with 23 bases between the two ends. This CDR3 region has 17 residues. The V gene's germline CDR1 is MNHEY and CDR2 SVGAGI.

This clonotype showed up just a few times. J is TRBJ2-5 and V is TRBV12-3 or TRBV12-4; 9 nucleotides agree with TRBD1. This CDR3 has 14 amino acids. After removal of 4 bases from V and 5 bases from J, the junction contained 5 bases not matched to a gene. Here the CDR3 reads CASSSGQGWETQYF. In DNA form, the CDR3 reads TGTGCCAGCAGTTCTGGACAGGGGTGGGAGACCCAGTACTTC.

This sequence joins TRBV21-1 and TRBJ2-4; TRBD1 is taken as the D call from the table, unchecked against the DNA. The assigned J gene may be wrong: the sequence end matches TRBJ2-7 better. TRBV21-1 is termed a pseudogene. This CDR3 comprises 18 residues. The CDR3 bases are TGTGCCAGCAGCAAGGTACCTGTTGGTCAAGGGCTCGTTTACGAGCAGTACTTC. This sequence encodes CASSKVPVGQGLVYEQYF.

J is TRBJ2-7 and V is TRBV9, with D possibly matching TRBD2 (5 bases). V was shortened by 0 bases and J by 7 bases, with 20 bases between the two germline ends. Germline CDR1 is SGDLS and CDR2 is YYNGEE. This CDR3 region has 16 residues. CDR3 amino acids: CASSVEVSSFGSEQYF. The CDR3 DNA sequence: TGTGCCAGCAGCGTAGAAGTGTCGAGTTTTGGGAGTGAGCAGTACTTC.

This clonotype turned up a few times. V usage is TRBV25-1 and J usage is TRBJ1-5; D might be TRBD1 (5 bases). Germline CDR1 and CDR2: MGHDK and SYGVNS. Trimming removed 1 base at V and 1 base at J, with 5 bases between. This CDR3 contains 14 residues. The CDR3 region has the DNA TGTGCCAGCAGTGAATGGGGCAGCAATCAGCCCCAGCATTTT. This gives the protein CASSEWGSNQPQHF.

This clonotype was picked up a small number of times. The chain joins TRBV10-3 to TRBJ2-1, with no clear D. This CDR3 is built from 14 residues. V was pared by 3 bases and J by 8 bases, with 14 bases between. The germline V gene has CDR1 ENHRY and CDR2 SYGVKD. In DNA form, the CDR3 reads TGTGCCATCAGTGATTATAGTGGTCAGGATGAGCAGTTCTTC. This codes for CAISDYSGQDEQFF.

This chain joins TRBV5-8 and TRBJ1-6, with TRBD1 identical over 10 bases. Germline CDR1 is SGHTS and CDR2 is YDEGEE. J gave up 0 bases and V 4 bases, and 4 bases lay outside the gene matches. The CDR3 has 17 amino acids. The CDR3 coding sequence is TGTGCCAGCAGCCAACGGACAGGGGGCTCCTATAATTCACCCCTCCACTTT. Translation gives CASSQRTGGSYNSPLHF.

The chain is built from TRBV11-2 and TRBJ2-4; 10 bases agree with TRBD2. The J call may be mistaken, given a closer DNA end match to TRBJ2-5. Germline CDR1 SGHAT, CDR2 FQNNGV. This CDR3 has 16 residues. The CDR3 protein is CASSRTSGAYQETQYF. The CDR3 nucleotides are TGTGCCAGCAGCCGGACTAGCGGAGCGTACCAAGAGACCCAGTACTTC.

The J gene is TRBJ1-5, the V gene TRBV20-1, with a weak D call TRBD1 (5 bases). Germline lookup yields CDR1 DFQATT and CDR2 SNEGSKA (reference sequence). Trimming removed 3 bases from V and 6 bases from J, with 18 bases in between. The CDR3 spans 15 residues. CDR3 nucleotide sequence: TGCAGTGCTAGGTCCGGGACGGAGGGTCCTCAGCCCCAGCATTTT. Translating it yields CSARSGTEGPQPQHF.

V gene TRBV4-2 combines with J gene TRBJ1-4, with D possibly being TRBD1 (6 bases). The CDR3 is 14 residues long. Germline loops: CDR1 LGHNA, CDR2 YNFKEQ. The V gene lost 4 bases and the J gene lost 5 bases, with 11 bases spanning the gap. The DNA for the CDR3 is TGTGCCAGCAGCCCGGGACACGAAAATGAAAAACTGTTTTTT. It specifies CASSPGHENEKLFF.

There are a few counts of this clonotype. The rearrangement links TRBV29-1 to TRBJ1-2, with TRBD1 matching 7 bases. The CDR3 has 13 residues. Germline-derived CDR1 and CDR2 are SQVTM and ANQGSEA. The trim removed 7 bases at V and 4 bases at J, leaving 9 bases unmatched. Here the CDR3 reads CSAVPRDSYGYTF. CDR3 nucleotide sequence: TGCAGCGCTGTGCCCCGGGACAGCTATGGCTACACCTTC.

The chain employs TRBV6-5 and TRBJ2-7, with D possibly called TRBD1 or TRBD2 (6 bases each). Germline loops: CDR1 MNHEY, CDR2 SVGAGI. The CDR3 is 16 residues long. The CDR3 loop is CASGKAGQGSTYEQYF. CDR3 nucleotides: TGTGCTAGCGGAAAGGCTGGTCAGGGGAGTACCTACGAGCAGTACTTC.

In its sample, this clonotype was seen a few times. V is TRBV6-6 and J is TRBJ1-1; no clear D. This CDR3 region has 12 residues. Trimming took 2 bases from V and 7 from J, leaving 8 bases between them. CDR1 is MNHNY and CDR2 is SVGAGI in the germline V gene (reference sequence). This CDR3 is CASSYPGFEAFF. DNA for the CDR3: TGTGCCAGCAGTTACCCGGGATTTGAAGCTTTCTTT.

There are a few counts of this clonotype. The chain carries TRBV4-1 and TRBJ2-5; no clear D. The length of the CDR3 is 13 residues. The germline CDR1 and CDR2 sequences are MGHRA and YSYEKL. Trimming shortened V by 0 bases and J by 11 bases, and 13 bases separated the two germline ends. This CDR3 is CASSQEGNSRQYF. The CDR3 DNA reads TGCGCCAGCAGCCAAGAAGGTAATAGCAGGCAGTACTTC.

The chain recombines TRBV20-1 with TRBJ2-1; TRBD2 matches 14 bases. Losses at the gene ends were 6 bases for V and 6 bases for J; bases not matched to a gene: 10. Germline CDR1 is DFQATT and CDR2 is SNEGSKA (reference sequence). This CDR3 is 16 amino acids long. As DNA, the CDR3 is TGCAGTGCCAAGCCGCCGACTAGCGGGAGGGCCAATGAGCAGTTCTTC. It translates to CSAKPPTSGRANEQFF.

This clonotype occurred a few times. V and J are TRBV9 and TRBJ2-1; TRBD2 agrees at 8 bases. CDR3 size: 16 residues. Trimming at V came to 0 bases and at J to 4 bases, leaving 6 bases not matched to a gene. CDR1 and CDR2 from the germline V gene are SGDLS and YYNGEE. Written as DNA, the CDR3 is TGTGCCAGCAGCGTAGCTGGCCAGCGGGGGTACAATGAGCAGTTCTTC. It translates to CASSVAGQRGYNEQFF.

A word on this clonotype: This may be a read error, as it is one base from a much larger clone. The rearrangement joins TRBV20-1 to TRBJ2-7, with TRBD2 identical over 8 bases. Per germline, CDR1 DFQATT and CDR2 SNEGSKA (reference sequence). The CDR3 is made up of 15 amino acids. CDR3 in DNA: TGCAGTACTAGTCACAGGCTAGCGGGTTCCTACGAGCAGTACTTC. Amino acids: CSTSHRLAGSYEQYF.

In this sample, this clonotype turned up a few times. The chain combines TRBV24-1 with TRBJ2-1; maybe TRBD2 (6 bases). The CDR3 runs to 15 residues. The ends were cut back, 3 bases at V and 0 bases at J, with 8 bases in the middle. In germline, CDR1 is KGHDR, CDR2 SFDVKD. The CDR3 DNA sequence: TGTGCCACCAGTGATGCGGGAAGCTCCTACAATGAGCAGTTCTTC. It yields the protein CATSDAGSSYNEQFF.

This clonotype has only a few counts. The genes are TRBV29-1 and TRBJ2-1; no definite D call. Germline CDR1 reads SQVTM; CDR2 reads ANQGSEA. Trimming removed 4 bases at V and 8 bases at J, with 9 bases between. CDR3 length equals 11 residues. In DNA, the CDR3 is TGCAGCGTTGGACGTCGAGATGAGCAGTTCTTC. Its protein is CSVGRRDEQFF.

This clonotype occurred a few times. V and J are TRBV6-6 and TRBJ1-2, with TRBD1 matching over 7 bases. The CDR3 has 16 residues. Germline trimming cut 4 bases from V and 0 bases from J; bases unmatched to any gene: 8. Germline assignment: CDR1 MNHNY and CDR2 SVGAGI (reference sequence). CDR3 loop: CASSSFGQDTNYGYTF. The CDR3 DNA is TGTGCCAGCAGTTCATTCGGACAGGACACTAACTATGGCTACACCTTC.

There are many counts of this clonotype. The chain combines TRBV6-1 with TRBJ2-7; 9 bases match TRBD1. Germline CDR1 and CDR2: MNHNS and SASEGT. CDR3 length: 14 residues. After removal of 4 bases from V and 4 bases from J, the junction contained 5 bases not matched to a gene. As DNA, the CDR3 is TGTGCCAGCAGTGTGGGACAGGGTCAGTACGAGCAGTACTTC. Protein product: CASSVGQGQYEQYF.

This clonotype was recorded a few times. The CDR3 reads CASSFIDAQTQYF. The CDR3 DNA sequence: TGTGCCAGCAGTTTCATCGACGCGCAGACCCAGTACTTC. The chain carries TRBV25-1 and TRBJ2-5; D gene unclear. CDR3 length: 13 amino acids. CDR1 is MGHDK and CDR2 is SYGVNS in the germline V gene. V lost 5 bases to trimming and J lost 6 bases, with 13 bases between them.

The chain combines TRBV7-2 with TRBJ2-5, with 13 nucleotides matching TRBD2. Germline CDR1 reads SGHTA; CDR2 reads FQGNSA. Trimming at V came to 5 bases and at J to 5 bases, leaving 5 bases not matched to a gene. The CDR3 has 15 residues. The CDR3 DNA reads as TGTGCCAGCAGCCGGACTAGCGGGAGCTGGGAGACCCAGTACTTC. Its translation: CASSRTSGSWETQYF. Full variable domain (missing parts from reference TRBV7-2 and TRBJ2-5): GAGVSQSPSNKVTEKGKDVELRCDPISGHTALYWYRQSLGQGLEFLIYFQGNSAPDKSGLPSDRFSAERTGGSVSTLTIQRTQQEDSAVYLCASSRTSGSWETQYFGPGTRLLVL.

V gene TRBV7-9 combines with J gene TRBJ1-6; D possibly corresponds to TRBD1 (6 bases). Germline CDR1 SEHNR, CDR2 FQNEAQ (reference sequence). The CDR3 runs to 16 residues. Trimming removed 2 bases from V and 5 bases from J, with 13 bases in between. For the CDR3, the DNA is TGTGCCAGCAGCTTATGGGGGTCAGGGGATAATTCACCCCTCCACTTT. Translated: CASSLWGSGDNSPLHF.

The chain is built from TRBV15 and TRBJ2-3; D unclear. The CDR3 is made up of 14 amino acids. The V end was cut by 1 base, the J end by 2 bases, with 7 bases between. Looked up from germline, CDR1 is LNHNV and CDR2 is YYDKDF (reference sequence). CDR3 DNA sequence: TGTGCCACCAGCAGAGCAGCGACCACAGATACGCAGTATTTT. This translates into CATSRAATTDTQYF.

CDR3 bases: TGTGCCAGCATCGGTAGCGGGTATGATGAGCAGTTCTTC. Amino acid sequence: CASIGSGYDEQFF. This chain connects TRBV6-6 to TRBJ2-1; TRBD2 agrees at 7 bases. With V trimmed by 7 bases and J by 8 bases, 8 bases remained unmatched. CDR1 is MNHNY, CDR2 SVGAGI, per germline (reference sequence). The CDR3 is 13 residues long.

The chain is built from TRBV28 and TRBJ2-1, with a possible D match to TRBD1 (5 bases). The closer fit of TRBJ2-7 to the DNA end suggests the J call may be wrong. The CDR3 is 18 residues long. Germline V CDR1 and CDR2: MDHEN, SYDVKM. CDR3 DNA: TGTGCCAGCAGCGAAATGGCGGTGGGGCAGGTCTCCTACAATGAGCAGTACTTC. This gives the protein CASSEMAVGQVSYNEQYF.

This clonotype was seen a handful of times. The rearrangement uses TRBV7-2 and TRBJ2-1; D perhaps matches TRBD2 (5 bases). The J call may be wrong; the DNA end is better matched by TRBJ2-7. Germline V gene sequence: CDR1 SGHTA, CDR2 FQGNSA. This CDR3 spans 15 amino acids. CDR3 DNA: TGTGCCAGCAGCTTAGTGGCTAGCTCCTACAATGAGCAGTACTTC. As protein: CASSLVASSYNEQYF.

A few counts support this clonotype. The CDR3 loop reads CAINEGGGTGVHEQYF. The CDR3 coding sequence is TGTGCCATCAACGAGGGTGGAGGGACAGGGGTCCACGAGCAGTACTTC. The chain couples TRBV10-3 to TRBJ2-7; 10 nucleotides match TRBD1. The ends lost 7 bases at V and 5 bases at J; junction bases unmatched: 14. The length of the CDR3 is 16 residues. Germline CDR1 ENHRY, CDR2 SYGVKD.

This chain joins TRBV4-2 and TRBJ2-7; no clear D. Germline V gene data show CDR1 as LGHNA and CDR2 as YNFKEQ. The CDR3 runs 16 residues. V was clipped by 0 bases and J by 7 bases, with 19 bases between them. CDR3 sequence (DNA): TGTGCCAGCAGCCAAGAAAAAACACGGGTCGTCGGTGAGCAGTACTTC. The encoded protein is CASSQEKTRVVGEQYF.

The gene calls are TRBV9 and TRBJ2-1; 16 bases line up with TRBD2. Germline V CDR1 and CDR2: SGDLS, YYNGEE. The length of the CDR3 is 19 residues. Unmatched junction bases numbered 9, after V lost 2 bases and J lost 4 bases. CDR3 protein: CASSVRGLAGGPKYNEQFF. CDR3 sequence (DNA): TGTGCCAGCAGCGTCAGGGGACTAGCGGGAGGGCCAAAATACAATGAGCAGTTCTTC.

This clonotype was recorded many times. V gene TRBV20-1 combines with J gene TRBJ2-1; TRBD2 matches at 9 bases. CDR3 length equals 14 residues. V was pared by 5 bases and J by 5 bases, with 7 bases of the junction left unmatched. The germline V gene has CDR1 DFQATT and CDR2 SNEGSKA (reference sequence). CDR3 amino acids: CSARGLAQDNEQFF. The CDR3 bases are TGCAGTGCTCGAGGACTAGCGCAAGACAATGAGCAGTTCTTC.